The 26 T cell receptor beta chains in this list originate from one sample, sequenced in a study of identical twins. TCRdb reprocessed the 5' RACE reads with MiXCR, giving one entry per CDR3 protein. Of 1.5 million to 2 million distinct CDR3 sequences listed, about 32% were seen once; the top ten hold about 0.27%. The sample was cord blood. The receptors shown here come from a newborn girl in good health.

The genes are TRBV4-1 and TRBJ1-5; TRBD1 agrees at 8 bases. The CDR3 loop spans 17 amino acids. The V segment lost 0 bases and the J segment 3 bases; nucleotides outside the gene matches: 7. CDR1 is MGHRA, CDR2 YSYEKL, per germline. CDR3 DNA: TGCGCCAGCAGCCAAGAGCGGACAGGGTGGGCCAATCAGCCCCAGCATTTT. Its protein is CASSQERTGWANQPQHF.

This clonotype was counted only a few times. The rearrangement joins TRBV6-6 to TRBJ2-5; TRBD1 might be the D (6 bases). Trimming took off 6 bases at V and 3 bases at J, with 20 bases between the two ends. CDR3 length equals 16 residues. Germline V CDR1 and CDR2: MNHNY, SVGAGI (reference sequence). This CDR3 reads CASRGKKGAGEETQYF. CDR3 in DNA: TGTGCCAGCAGGGGGAAAAAAGGTGCAGGGGAAGAGACCCAGTACTTC.

This rearrangement joins TRBV25-1 to TRBJ2-1, with 7 bases identical to TRBD1. There are 14 residues in the CDR3. From germline, CDR1 is MGHDK and CDR2 SYGVNS. The V gene end was trimmed by 5 bases and the J gene end by 10 bases; junction bases not matched to a gene: 11. Here the CDR3 reads CASSQGGAPSEQFF. CDR3 DNA: TGTGCCAGCAGTCAAGGGGGCGCTCCCTCCGAGCAGTTCTTC.

This clonotype was recorded a few times. V gene TRBV20-1 combines with J gene TRBJ2-1; 7 bases are a match to TRBD2. CDR1 and CDR2 (germline): DFQATT, SNEGSKA (reference sequence). The CDR3 extends over 13 amino acids. With V trimmed by 6 bases and J by 6 bases, 8 bases remained unmatched. Written as DNA, the CDR3 is TGCAGTGCAACTCCAACTAGCGCCAATGAGCAGTTCTTC. This sequence encodes CSATPTSANEQFF.

This clonotype appeared many times. This chain connects TRBV29-1 to TRBJ2-7, with TRBD2 as a possible D gene (5 bases). V lost 5 bases, J lost 5 bases, and 16 bases lay in between. CDR3 length: 13 residues. Germline CDR1 reads SQVTM; CDR2 reads ANQGSEA. The CDR3 sequence is CSVRRQLFHEQYF. Here the CDR3 DNA reads TGCAGCGTTAGGAGGCAGTTGTTCCACGAGCAGTACTTC.

The J gene is TRBJ1-1, the V gene TRBV20-1; 9 nucleotides agree with TRBD1. The CDR3 loop spans 15 amino acids. With 0 bases clipped from V and 3 bases from J, the junction kept 5 bases outside the gene matches. The germline V gene has CDR1 DFQATT and CDR2 SNEGSKA (reference sequence). The CDR3: CSARDGTGWDTEAFF. CDR3 sequence (DNA): TGCAGTGCTAGAGATGGGACAGGGTGGGACACTGAAGCTTTCTTT.

The rearrangement joins TRBV20-1 to TRBJ2-5, with 9 bases aligning to TRBD2. CDR1 DFQATT and CDR2 SNEGSKA come from the germline V gene (reference sequence). V lost 3 bases, J lost 11 bases, and 16 bases stayed unmatched. There are 15 residues in the CDR3. The CDR3: CSASLAGLSYDEQYF. CDR3 coding DNA: TGCAGTGCTAGTCTAGCGGGATTGTCATACGATGAGCAGTACTTC.

A few counts support this clonotype. The genes are TRBV28 and TRBJ2-7, with 11 bases fitting TRBD1. Per the germline V gene, CDR1 is MDHEN and CDR2 is SYDVKM. The V and J ends lost 6 bases and 3 bases, in that order; junction bases with no gene match: 7. CDR3 length: 15 amino acids. The CDR3 DNA reads TGTGCCAGCAGAAGAGGGACAGGGGGACTCTACGAGCAGTACTTC. It translates to CASRRGTGGLYEQYF.

In this sample, this clonotype turned up a few times. The V gene is TRBV29-1, the J gene TRBJ1-2; 9 bases fit TRBD1. Per the germline V gene, CDR1 is SQVTM and CDR2 is ANQGSEA. Trimming at V came to 0 bases and at J to 5 bases, leaving 16 bases not matched to a gene. CDR3 size: 18 residues. Here the CDR3 DNA reads TGCAGCGTTGAAGATCATTATTCAGATAGGGACAGGGTATATGGCTACACCTTC. Its protein product is CSVEDHYSDRDRVYGYTF.

This clonotype was detected ten times or more. This rearrangement joins TRBV20-1 to TRBJ1-1, with 7 bases that match TRBD1. V lost 1 base to trimming and J lost 2 bases; unmatched junction nucleotides: 4. Germline CDR1 is DFQATT and CDR2 is SNEGSKA (reference sequence). This CDR3 is built from 14 residues. This CDR3 is CSARAGTVNTEAFF. CDR3 nucleotide sequence: TGCAGTGCTAGAGCCGGGACAGTAAACACTGAAGCTTTCTTT.

This clonotype occurred a few times. The genes are TRBV4-1 and TRBJ1-1; D gene ambiguous. The germline CDR1 and CDR2 sequences are MGHRA and YSYEKL. Between the trimmed V and J ends, which lost 1 base and 0 bases, there was a span of 6 bases. CDR3 length equals 14 residues. CDR3 loop: CASSQVAVNTEAFF. The CDR3 DNA is TGCGCCAGCAGCCAAGTAGCGGTGAACACTGAAGCTTTCTTT.

This chain uses TRBV10-3 with TRBJ2-1; 8 bases align to TRBD1. Germline V lookup: CDR1 ENHRY, CDR2 SYGVKD. V lost 4 bases to trimming and J lost 1 base; unmatched junction nucleotides: 6. The CDR3 length is 16 residues. The CDR3: CAISVWTGRSYNEQFF. CDR3 bases: TGTGCCATCAGTGTTTGGACAGGGCGATCCTACAATGAGCAGTTCTTC.

This clonotype has a handful of counts. The V gene is TRBV27, the J gene TRBJ1-2; 8 bases are a match to TRBD1. Germline V gene lookup returns CDR1 MNHEY and CDR2 SMNVEV (reference sequence). The CDR3 sequence is 15 residues long. J lost 2 bases, V lost 4 bases, and 6 bases had no gene match. CDR3 sequence reads: CASSSRGPTNYGYTF. The CDR3 nucleotides are TGTGCCAGCAGTTCCAGGGGGCCTACCAACTATGGCTACACCTTC.

The CDR3 DNA reads TGCAGTGCTAGGCCAGGGGTTTCTAATGAAAAACTGTTTTTT. It yields the protein CSARPGVSNEKLFF. The rearrangement joins TRBV20-1 to TRBJ1-4, with D possibly being TRBD1 (6 bases). V lost 3 bases and J 3 bases, leaving 11 bases between the germline ends. This CDR3 has 14 amino acids. The germline V gene encodes CDR1 DFQATT and CDR2 SNEGSKA (reference sequence).

This clonotype has only one observation. This may stem from a read error, because a much larger clone lies one nucleotide away. This chain connects TRBV5-1 to TRBJ1-2; tentatively, D is TRBD1 (5 bases). This CDR3 contains 15 residues. Germline V gene sequence: CDR1 SGHRS, CDR2 YFSETQ. The CDR3 here is CGSSLDPTEAYGYTF. In DNA form, the CDR3 reads TGCGGCAGCAGCTTGGACCCGACAGAGGCTTATGGCTACACCTTC.

The chain carries TRBV6-1 and TRBJ2-7, with TRBD2 matching over 10 bases. J was trimmed by 4 bases and V by 4 bases; bases with no gene match: 7. CDR1 and CDR2 from the germline V gene are MNHNS and SASEGT. CDR3 length: 15 amino acids. The CDR3 nucleotides read TGTGCCAGCAGTGTTCTAGCGGGGGTTATATACGAGCAGTACTTC. This translates into CASSVLAGVIYEQYF.

The chain is built from TRBV28 and TRBJ2-1; 10 bases are a match to TRBD2. The germline CDR1 and CDR2 sequences are MDHEN and SYDVKM. This CDR3 contains 17 residues. With V trimmed by 3 bases and J by 3 bases, 8 bases remained unmatched. The CDR3 region is CASSFPSSGSVYNEQFF. The DNA for the CDR3 is TGTGCCAGCAGTTTCCCTTCTAGCGGGAGTGTCTACAATGAGCAGTTCTTC.

The rearrangement links TRBV7-2 to TRBJ2-1; D not certain. Trimming took 5 bases from V and 4 from J, leaving 18 bases between them. The length of the CDR3 is 16 residues. Germline V gene lookup returns CDR1 SGHTA and CDR2 FQGNSA. The CDR3 protein is CASSPRPLLWYNEQFF. The CDR3 region has the DNA TGTGCCAGCAGCCCCCGGCCTCTCCTTTGGTACAATGAGCAGTTCTTC.

There are a few counts of this clonotype. The rearrangement uses TRBV6-1 and TRBJ2-7, with D perhaps matching TRBD1 (7 bases). Germline CDR1 MNHNS, CDR2 SASEGT. Trimming cost V 6 bases and J 0 bases, with 15 bases left between them. The CDR3 sequence is 15 residues long. The CDR3: CASRRPGGNSYEQYF. CDR3 in DNA: TGTGCCAGCAGACGACCAGGGGGGAACTCCTACGAGCAGTACTTC.

The V gene is TRBV5-6, the J gene TRBJ1-6, with a tentative D call TRBD1 (5 bases). V gave up 3 bases and J gave up 6 bases, with 10 bases separating them. Germline values: CDR1 SGHDT, CDR2 YYEEEE. This CDR3 has 14 amino acids. In DNA form, the CDR3 reads TGTGCCAGCAGCTGGCGGGACTCTAATTCACCCCTCCACTTT. It is translated as CASSWRDSNSPLHF. The full variable domain, rest sourced from reference TRBV5-6 and TRBJ1-6, is DAGVTQSPTHLIKTRGQQVTLRCSPKSGHDTVSWYQQALGQGPQFIFQYYEEEERQRGNFPDRFSGHQFPNYSSELNVNALLLGDSALYLCASSWRDSNSPLHFGNGTRLTVT.

V is TRBV20-1 and J is TRBJ2-3; 11 nucleotides match TRBD2. Per germline, CDR1 DFQATT and CDR2 SNEGSKA (reference sequence). With V trimmed by 3 bases and J by 5 bases, 10 bases remained unmatched. This CDR3 has 16 residues. CDR3 residues: CSARVASGGPVDTQYF. Written as DNA, the CDR3 is TGCAGTGCTAGGGTGGCTAGCGGGGGGCCCGTAGATACGCAGTATTTT.

Turning to this clonotype: One end of the junction fails to match germline, which may point to a read error. CDR3 sequence: CASSYLTARNEELFF. The CDR3 bases are TGTGCCAGCAGTTACCTGACCGCTCGTAATGAAGAACTGTTTTTT. The chain joins TRBV6-6 to TRBJ1-4; D uncertain. CDR3 length: 15 residues. Germline values: CDR1 MNHNY, CDR2 SVGAGI (reference sequence).

The CDR3 DNA sequence: TGTGCCAGCAGTCCGAGGGGAGGTGGCGAGCAGTACTTC. Encoded protein: CASSPRGGGEQYF. V usage is TRBV12-3 or TRBV12-4 and J usage is TRBJ2-4; TRBD2 might be the D (6 bases). The end of the DNA aligns better with TRBJ2-7, so the J call may be wrong. This CDR3 region has 13 residues.

This clonotype was seen a few times. This chain joins TRBV21-1 and TRBJ2-7; the DNA was not used to check the table's D call, TRBD1. TRBV21-1 is marked as a pseudogene. The CDR3 consists of 15 residues. The CDR3 DNA reads TGTGCCAGCAGCAAAGGGGGCAGGAGCTCCTACGAGCAGTACTTC. Protein: CASSKGGRSSYEQYF.

This chain joins TRBV20-1 and TRBJ1-6; maybe TRBD1 (6 bases). Looked up from germline, CDR1 is DFQATT and CDR2 is SNEGSKA (reference sequence). V dropped 5 bases and J dropped 11 bases, with 22 bases sitting between them. The CDR3 spans 15 residues. DNA of the CDR3: TGCAGTGCTTGGCATGGACAGAAGAAAAATCCACCCCTCCACTTT. It codes for CSAWHGQKKNPPLHF.

The chain combines TRBV29-1 with TRBJ1-1; D not certain. The CDR3 has 8 residues. The germline gives CDR1 SQVTM, CDR2 ANQGSEA. The ends were cut back, 5 bases at V and 7 bases at J, with 2 bases in the middle. The CDR3 sequence is CSVSEAFF. CDR3 in DNA: TGCAGCGTTAGTGAAGCTTTCTTT. The whole variable domain, filled in from reference TRBV29-1 and TRBJ1-1, reads SAVISQKPSRDICQRGTSLTIQCQVDSQVTMMFWYRQQPGQSLTLIATANQGSEATYESGFVIDKFPISRPNLTFSTLTVSNMSPEDSSIYLCSVSEAFFGQGTRLTVV.